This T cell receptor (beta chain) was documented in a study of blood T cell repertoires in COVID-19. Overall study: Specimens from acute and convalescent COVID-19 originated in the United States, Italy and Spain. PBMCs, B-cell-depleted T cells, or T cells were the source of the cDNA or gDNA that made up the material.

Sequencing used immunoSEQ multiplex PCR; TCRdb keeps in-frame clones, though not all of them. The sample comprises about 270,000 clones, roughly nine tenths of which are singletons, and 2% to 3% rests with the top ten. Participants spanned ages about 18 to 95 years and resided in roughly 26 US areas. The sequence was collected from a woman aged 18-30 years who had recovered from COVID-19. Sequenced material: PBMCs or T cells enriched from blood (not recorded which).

The CDR3 DNA reads as TGTGCCAGCAGTGAAGGGGGGGGGCCTCGGTATGGCTACACCTTC. Encoded protein: CASSEGGGPRYGYTF. V is TRBV6-1 and J is TRBJ1-2, with a possible D match to TRBD1 (6 bases). This CDR3 spans 15 amino acids. V lost 1 base and J 5 bases, leaving 14 bases between the germline ends. The V gene's germline CDR1 is MNHNS and CDR2 SASEGT.